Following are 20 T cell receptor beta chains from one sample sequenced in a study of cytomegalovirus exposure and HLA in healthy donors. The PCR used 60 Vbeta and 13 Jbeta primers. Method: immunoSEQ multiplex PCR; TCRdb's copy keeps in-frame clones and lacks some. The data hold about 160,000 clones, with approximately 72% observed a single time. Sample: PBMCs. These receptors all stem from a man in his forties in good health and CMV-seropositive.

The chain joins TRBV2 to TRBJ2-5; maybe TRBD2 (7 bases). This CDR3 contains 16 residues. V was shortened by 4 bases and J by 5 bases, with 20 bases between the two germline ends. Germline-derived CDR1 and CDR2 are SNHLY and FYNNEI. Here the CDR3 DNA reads TGTGCCAGCAGTGGATACGGGGGGCCTATCTCGGAGACCCAGTACTTC. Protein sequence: CASSGYGGPISETQYF. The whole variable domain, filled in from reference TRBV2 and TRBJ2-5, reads EPEVTQTPSHQVTQMGQEVILRCVPISNHLYFYWYRQILGQKVEFLVSFYNNEISEKSEIFDDQFSVERPDGSNFTLKIRSTKLEDSAMYFCASSGYGGPISETQYFGPGTRLLVL.

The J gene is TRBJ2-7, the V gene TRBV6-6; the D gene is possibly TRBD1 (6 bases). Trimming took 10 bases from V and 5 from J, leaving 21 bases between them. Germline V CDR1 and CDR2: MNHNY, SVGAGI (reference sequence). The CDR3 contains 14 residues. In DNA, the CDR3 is TGTGCCATCGGCGTGGGGGCCGGAGGAGACGAGCAGTACTTC. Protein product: CAIGVGAGGDEQYF.

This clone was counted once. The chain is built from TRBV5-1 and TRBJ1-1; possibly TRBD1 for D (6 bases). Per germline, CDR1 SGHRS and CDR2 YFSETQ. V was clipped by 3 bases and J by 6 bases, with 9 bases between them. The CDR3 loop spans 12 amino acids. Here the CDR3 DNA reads TGCGCCAGCAGCTCAGGGGTCGCTGAAGCTTTCTTT. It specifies CASSSGVAEAFF.

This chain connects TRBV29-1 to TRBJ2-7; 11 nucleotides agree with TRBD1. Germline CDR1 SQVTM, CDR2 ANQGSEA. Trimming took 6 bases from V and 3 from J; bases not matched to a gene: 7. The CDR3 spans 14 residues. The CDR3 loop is CSVAGTGGIYEQYF. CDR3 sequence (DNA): TGCAGCGTCGCCGGGACAGGGGGGATCTACGAGCAGTACTTC.

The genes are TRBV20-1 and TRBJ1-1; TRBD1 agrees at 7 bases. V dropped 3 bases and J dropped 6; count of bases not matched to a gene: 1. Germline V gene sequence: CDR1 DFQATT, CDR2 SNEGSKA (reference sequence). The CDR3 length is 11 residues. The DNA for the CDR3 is TGCAGTGCTAGTAGGGGGCCTGAAGCTTTCTTT. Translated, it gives CSASRGPEAFF.

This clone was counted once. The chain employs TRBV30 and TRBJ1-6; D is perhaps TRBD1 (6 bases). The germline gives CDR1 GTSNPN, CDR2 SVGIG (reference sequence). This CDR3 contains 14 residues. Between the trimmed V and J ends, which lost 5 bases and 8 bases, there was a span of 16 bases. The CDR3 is CAWQRTDGDSPLHF. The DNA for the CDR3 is TGTGCCTGGCAAAGGACAGACGGCGATTCACCCCTCCACTTT.

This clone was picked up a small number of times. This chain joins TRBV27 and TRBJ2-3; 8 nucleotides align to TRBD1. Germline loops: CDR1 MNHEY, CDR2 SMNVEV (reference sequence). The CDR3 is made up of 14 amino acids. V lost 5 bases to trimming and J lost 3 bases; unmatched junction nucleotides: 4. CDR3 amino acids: CASSQDRDTDTQYF. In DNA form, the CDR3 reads TGTGCCAGCAGTCAGGACAGGGATACAGATACGCAGTATTTT.

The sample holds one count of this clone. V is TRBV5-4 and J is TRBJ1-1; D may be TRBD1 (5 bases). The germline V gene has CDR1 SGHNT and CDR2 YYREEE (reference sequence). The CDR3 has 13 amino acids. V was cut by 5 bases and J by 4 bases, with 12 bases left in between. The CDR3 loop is CASRGVGLTEAFF. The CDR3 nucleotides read TGTGCCAGCAGAGGGGTTGGGCTCACTGAAGCTTTCTTT.

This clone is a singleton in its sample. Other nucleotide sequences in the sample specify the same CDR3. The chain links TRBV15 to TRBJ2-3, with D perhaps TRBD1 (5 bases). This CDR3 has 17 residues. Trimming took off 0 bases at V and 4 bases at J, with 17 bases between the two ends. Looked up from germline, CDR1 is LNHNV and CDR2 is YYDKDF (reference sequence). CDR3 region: CATSRDLTVEMPDTQYF. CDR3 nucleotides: TGTGCCACCAGCAGAGATTTGACAGTAGAGATGCCAGATACGCAGTATTTT.

The CDR3 sequence: CARSLARAGANEQYF. CDR3 nucleotide sequence: TGTGCCAGAAGCTTAGCGAGGGCAGGGGCGAACGAGCAGTACTTC. The chain joins TRBV7-5 to TRBJ2-7; the listed D gene, TRBD1, was not tested against the DNA. TRBV7-5 is given as a pseudogene. The CDR3 is made up of 15 amino acids.

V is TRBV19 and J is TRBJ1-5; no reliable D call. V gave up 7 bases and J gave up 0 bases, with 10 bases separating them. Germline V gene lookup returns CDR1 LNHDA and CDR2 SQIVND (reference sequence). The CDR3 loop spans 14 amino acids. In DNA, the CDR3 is TGTGCCAGTACCACAGAGAGTAGCAATCAGCCCCAGCATTTT. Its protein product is CASTTESSNQPQHF.

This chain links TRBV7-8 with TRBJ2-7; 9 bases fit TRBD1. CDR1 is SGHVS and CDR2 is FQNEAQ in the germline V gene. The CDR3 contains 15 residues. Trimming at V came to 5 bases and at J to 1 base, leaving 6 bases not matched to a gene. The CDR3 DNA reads TGTGCCAGCAGCCACCGGGACAGGGTGTCCTACGAGCAGTACTTC. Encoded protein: CASSHRDRVSYEQYF.

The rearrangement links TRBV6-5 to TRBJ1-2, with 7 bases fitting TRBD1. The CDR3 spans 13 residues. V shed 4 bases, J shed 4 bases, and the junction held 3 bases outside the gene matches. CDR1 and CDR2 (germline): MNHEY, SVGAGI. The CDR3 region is CASSSTGVYGYTF. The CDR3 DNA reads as TGTGCCAGCAGTTCCACAGGGGTCTATGGCTACACCTTC.

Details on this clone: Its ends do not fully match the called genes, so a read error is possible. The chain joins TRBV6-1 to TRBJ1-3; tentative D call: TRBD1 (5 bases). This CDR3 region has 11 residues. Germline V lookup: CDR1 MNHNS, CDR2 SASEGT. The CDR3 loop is CASVIADTTYF. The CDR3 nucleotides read TGTGCCAGCGTCATCGCGGACACCACATATTTT.

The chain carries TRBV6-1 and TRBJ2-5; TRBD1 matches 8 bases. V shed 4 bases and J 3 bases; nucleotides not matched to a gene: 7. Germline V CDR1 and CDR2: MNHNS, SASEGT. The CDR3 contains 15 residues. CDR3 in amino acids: CASSVGDRSEETQYF. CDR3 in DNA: TGTGCCAGCAGTGTTGGGGACAGGTCGGAAGAGACCCAGTACTTC.

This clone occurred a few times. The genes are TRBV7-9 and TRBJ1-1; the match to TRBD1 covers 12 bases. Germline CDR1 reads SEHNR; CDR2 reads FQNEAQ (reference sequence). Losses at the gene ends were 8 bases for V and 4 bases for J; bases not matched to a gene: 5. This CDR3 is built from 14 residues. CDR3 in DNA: TGTGCCAGCTCGGGACAGGGGGCCGGCACTGAAGCTTTCTTT. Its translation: CASSGQGAGTEAFF.

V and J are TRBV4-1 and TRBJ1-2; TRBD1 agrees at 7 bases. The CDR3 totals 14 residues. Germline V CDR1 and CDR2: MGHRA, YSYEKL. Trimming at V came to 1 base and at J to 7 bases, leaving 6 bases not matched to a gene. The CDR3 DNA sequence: TGCGCCAGCAGCCAAGGCGGACAGGTCTGTGGCTACACCTTC. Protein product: CASSQGGQVCGYTF.

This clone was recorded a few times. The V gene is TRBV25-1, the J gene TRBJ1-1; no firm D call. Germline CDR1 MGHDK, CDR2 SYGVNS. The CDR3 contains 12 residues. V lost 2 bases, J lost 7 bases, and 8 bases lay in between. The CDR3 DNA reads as TGTGCCAGCAGTGAAATTCTGAGTGAAGCTTTCTTT. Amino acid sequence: CASSEILSEAFF. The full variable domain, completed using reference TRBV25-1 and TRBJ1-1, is EADIYQTPRYLVIGTGKKITLECSQTMGHDKMYWYQQDPGMELHLIHYSYGVNSTEKGDLSSESTVSRIRTEHFPLTLESARPSHTSQYLCASSEILSEAFFGQGTRLTVV.

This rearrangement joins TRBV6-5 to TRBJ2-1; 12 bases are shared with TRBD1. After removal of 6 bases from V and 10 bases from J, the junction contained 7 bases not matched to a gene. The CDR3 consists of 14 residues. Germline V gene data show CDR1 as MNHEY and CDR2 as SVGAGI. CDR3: CASRPGQGAWEQFF. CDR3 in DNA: TGTGCCAGCAGACCGGGACAGGGGGCTTGGGAGCAGTTCTTC.

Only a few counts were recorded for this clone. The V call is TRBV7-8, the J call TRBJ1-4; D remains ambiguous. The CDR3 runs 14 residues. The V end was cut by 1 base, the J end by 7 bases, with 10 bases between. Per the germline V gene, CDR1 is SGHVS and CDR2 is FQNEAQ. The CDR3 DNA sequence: TGTGCCAGCAGCTTAGGGAAAGCGTTTGAAAAACTGTTTTTT. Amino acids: CASSLGKAFEKLFF.